Each of the 21 T cell receptor beta chains below was sequenced from the same sample in a study of identical twins. TCRdb ran MiXCR on the 5' RACE reads and lists one entry per CDR3 protein. The sample records about 260,000 distinct CDR3 sequences, roughly 7% being singletons. The sample also formed part of further work on yellow fever vaccine responses in identical twins.

Material: memory (CD45RO+) T cells sorted from blood. The receptors come from a woman aged 18 to 35 in good health.

This clonotype was counted at least ten times. This chain links TRBV20-1 with TRBJ2-1; 8 positions match TRBD1. The CDR3 loop spans 15 amino acids. J lost 6 bases, V lost 5 bases, and 12 bases had no gene match. Germline V gives CDR1 DFQATT, CDR2 SNEGSKA (reference sequence). DNA of the CDR3: TGCAGTGCTCGGAGGCCGGGGACAGGTGTCAATGAGCAGTTCTTC. Amino acid sequence: CSARRPGTGVNEQFF.

V usage is TRBV3-1 and J usage is TRBJ2-5; 11 bases align to TRBD2. The length of the CDR3 is 15 residues. Losses at the gene ends were 4 bases for V and 6 bases for J; bases not matched to a gene: 7. CDR1 is LGHDT and CDR2 is YNNKEL in the germline V gene (reference sequence). CDR3 residues: CASSPTSGGSQTQYF. In DNA form, the CDR3 reads TGTGCCAGCAGCCCCACTAGCGGGGGTAGTCAGACCCAGTACTTC.

The chain combines TRBV12-3 or TRBV12-4 with TRBJ2-7; D gene unclear. This CDR3 region has 14 residues. Deletions cut 4 bases from V and 1 base from J, with 11 bases between. The CDR3 spells CASSSDTYSYEQYF. The DNA of the CDR3 is TGTGCCAGCAGTTCCGACACTTATTCCTACGAGCAGTACTTC.

V is TRBV5-1 and J is TRBJ2-7; 8 bases are a match to TRBD1. Germline CDR1 is SGHRS and CDR2 is YFSETQ. The CDR3 is made up of 15 amino acids. V was clipped by 4 bases and J by 5 bases; unmatched bases: 11. CDR3 bases: TGCGCCAGCAGCCCCACCCCCGACAGGGGCCACGAGCAGTACTTC. As protein: CASSPTPDRGHEQYF. Complete variable domain (other parts from reference TRBV5-1 and TRBJ2-7): KAGVTQTPRYLIKTRGQQVTLSCSPISGHRSVSWYQQTPGQGLQFLFEYFSETQRNKGNFPGRFSGRQFSNSRSEMNVSTLELGDSALYLCASSPTPDRGHEQYFGPGTRLTVT.

There are many counts of this clonotype. The chain is built from TRBV27 and TRBJ2-3; weak D call: TRBD2 (6 bases). The CDR3 is 15 residues long. V lost 5 bases and J 2 bases, leaving 14 bases between the germline ends. The germline V gene has CDR1 MNHEY and CDR2 SMNVEV (reference sequence). The CDR3 reads CASSTHSGNTDTQYF. The CDR3 DNA sequence: TGTGCCAGCAGTACGCATAGCGGAAACACAGATACGCAGTATTTT.

This clonotype was counted at least ten times. This chain joins TRBV7-9 and TRBJ1-5; D perhaps matches TRBD1 (6 bases). This CDR3 has 14 amino acids. Trimming shortened V by 3 bases and J by 5 bases, and 11 bases separated the two germline ends. The germline CDR1 and CDR2 sequences are SEHNR and FQNEAQ (reference sequence). Here the CDR3 DNA reads TGTGCCAGCAGCTTTACAGGGACCGATCAGCCCCAGCATTTT. Encoded protein: CASSFTGTDQPQHF.

The rearrangement joins TRBV7-2 to TRBJ2-5; 8 bases line up with TRBD2. The ends lost 5 bases at V and 5 bases at J; junction bases unmatched: 4. This CDR3 region has 13 residues. From germline, CDR1 is SGHTA and CDR2 FQGNSA. CDR3 bases: TGTGCCAGCAGCCGGACTAGCTTGGAGACCCAGTACTTC. Protein sequence: CASSRTSLETQYF.

This clonotype was detected a few times. Here the CDR3 omits its conserved ending phenylalanine or tryptophan, so a read error is the likely source. No DNA is shown, since the ends of the CDR3 on it are uncertain; the CDR3 is the one TCRdb lists. The V and J genes are TRBV6-1 and TRBJ2-1; TRBD1, as called in the table, went unchecked against the DNA. Inclusive of both ends, the CDR3 amounts to 13 amino acids. Per the germline V gene, CDR1 is MNHNS and CDR2 is SASEGT. The CDR3 reads CASSPQMGSQGVV.

This clonotype was detected a few times. The genes are TRBV6-1 and TRBJ1-1; 9 bases match TRBD1. CDR1 MNHNS and CDR2 SASEGT come from the germline V gene. Trimming cost V 4 bases and J 5 bases; bases outside gene matches: 5. The CDR3 is made up of 14 amino acids. CDR3 sequence (DNA): TGTGCCAGCAGTGCACAGGGGGCCGGGACTGAAGCTTTCTTT. Amino acid sequence: CASSAQGAGTEAFF.

This clonotype has at least ten counts. The chain is built from TRBV5-5 and TRBJ2-2, with 11 bases matching TRBD2. Germline V gene sequence: CDR1 SGHKS, CDR2 YYEKEE (reference sequence). Losses at the gene ends were 4 bases for V and 1 base for J; bases not matched to a gene: 6. CDR3 length: 17 amino acids. CDR3: CASSPWLAGGNTGELFF. The CDR3 region has the DNA TGTGCCAGCAGCCCCTGGCTAGCGGGGGGGAACACCGGGGAGCTGTTTTTT.

This clonotype appeared a few times. The rearrangement uses TRBV5-6 and TRBJ2-2, with a possible D match to TRBD2 (5 bases). Per germline, CDR1 SGHDT and CDR2 YYEEEE. V lost 5 bases to trimming and J lost 1 base, with 27 bases between them. This CDR3 has 20 residues. CDR3 bases: TGTGCCAGCAGTGGTGGGATCCGAAGACCGGACTCACGGAACACCGGGGAGCTGTTTTTT. Residues: CASSGGIRRPDSRNTGELFF.

This clonotype has ten or more counts. The chain couples TRBV20-1 to TRBJ2-5; tentatively, D is TRBD1 or TRBD2 (5 bases each). The CDR3 is 13 residues long. V lost 6 bases to trimming and J lost 5 bases, with 16 bases between them. The V gene's germline CDR1 is DFQATT and CDR2 SNEGSKA (reference sequence). CDR3 sequence reads: CSAWDGWAETQYF. The CDR3 DNA follows: TGCAGTGCGTGGGACGGTTGGGCGGAGACCCAGTACTTC.

This clonotype was observed many times. The chain combines TRBV7-9 with TRBJ2-5; D uncertain. CDR3 length: 14 residues. Germline lookup yields CDR1 SEHNR and CDR2 FQNEAQ (reference sequence). The V gene lost 4 bases and the J gene lost 4 bases, with 13 bases spanning the gap. CDR3 DNA sequence: TGTGCCAGCAGCTCGGTGAGGATGTCAGAGACCCAGTACTTC. Protein product: CASSSVRMSETQYF.

This clonotype showed up just a few times. The rearrangement joins TRBV6-1 to TRBJ2-2, with a weak D call TRBD1 (6 bases). Germline CDR1 reads MNHNS; CDR2 reads SASEGT. The CDR3 loop spans 14 amino acids. Trimming stripped 8 bases from V and 6 bases from J, with 16 bases between. CDR3 residues: CASGRAGVAGELFF. The CDR3 DNA reads as TGTGCCAGCGGCAGGGCAGGGGTGGCCGGGGAGCTGTTTTTT.

This clonotype was counted at least ten times. The chain employs TRBV25-1 and TRBJ2-1; TRBD1 matches 7 bases. The junction had 8 bases not matched to a gene; V was cut back by 3 bases and J by 0 bases. In germline, CDR1 is MGHDK, CDR2 SYGVNS. The CDR3 totals 17 residues. This CDR3 is CASSDKAGGSSYNEQFF. Written as DNA, the CDR3 is TGTGCCAGCAGTGATAAGGCAGGGGGAAGCTCCTACAATGAGCAGTTCTTC.

In this sample, this clonotype turned up many times. This chain connects TRBV25-1 to TRBJ1-2; 9 bases are a match to TRBD1. The germline V gene encodes CDR1 MGHDK and CDR2 SYGVNS. The CDR3 runs to 14 residues. V was clipped by 7 bases and J by 6 bases; unmatched bases: 9. The CDR3 DNA sequence: TGTGCCAGCAAACCCACTTACAGGGGGCATGGCTACACCTTC. The encoded protein is CASKPTYRGHGYTF.

The chain is built from TRBV5-1 and TRBJ2-1; TRBD2 might be the D (7 bases). This CDR3 spans 15 amino acids. Germline V gene lookup returns CDR1 SGHRS and CDR2 YFSETQ. Trimming took off 3 bases at V and 7 bases at J, with 17 bases between the two ends. DNA of the CDR3: TGCGCCAGCAGCTCCACGGGACAAGCGGGAAATGAGCAGTTCTTC. Protein product: CASSSTGQAGNEQFF.

This clonotype was seen a few times. Here the CDR3 DNA reads TGTGCCATCAGAGATCCGGGGACTAACACAGATACGCAGTATTTT. Its translation is CAIRDPGTNTDTQYF. J is TRBJ2-3 and V is TRBV10-3; 7 positions match TRBD2. J gave up 2 bases and V 6 bases, and 8 bases lay outside the gene matches. From germline, CDR1 is ENHRY and CDR2 SYGVKD. The CDR3 consists of 15 residues.

A note on this clonotype: A much larger clone differs by one base, so this may be a read error. The chain combines TRBV6-4 with TRBJ2-2, with 8 bases fitting TRBD2. The junction had 3 bases not matched to a gene; V was cut back by 6 bases and J by 0 bases. The germline V gene encodes CDR1 MRHNA and CDR2 SNTAGT. The CDR3 length is 15 residues. The CDR3 reads CASRPGLANTGELFF. The CDR3 bases are TGTGCCAGCAGACCGGGACTAGCGAACACCGGGGAGCTGTTTTTT.

The chain carries TRBV5-6 and TRBJ2-7, with TRBD2 as a possible D gene (6 bases). CDR3 length: 13 amino acids. Germline V CDR1 and CDR2: SGHDT, YYEEEE. The V and J ends lost 4 bases and 3 bases respectively, with 11 bases between them. The CDR3: CASSPGGIYEQYV. CDR3 nucleotides: TGTGCCAGCAGCCCCGGGGGAATCTACGAGCAGTACGTC.

This clonotype showed up just a few times. The CDR3 spells CALRIQNTGELFF. The DNA for the CDR3 is TGTGCCCTGAGAATACAGAACACCGGGGAGCTGTTTTTT. The rearrangement uses TRBV2 and TRBJ2-2; D ambiguous. V was shortened by 11 bases and J by 1 base, with 11 bases between the two germline ends. CDR3 length: 13 residues. Germline values: CDR1 SNHLY, CDR2 FYNNEI.